These 21 T cell receptor beta chains were sequenced from one sample in a study of T cell responses to AZD1222 COVID-19 vaccine. The table came from immunoSEQ multiplex PCR; TCRdb's copy has only in-frame clones and leaves some out. The repertoire has more than 100,000 clones, roughly 89% of them found once; the top ten carry roughly 4.1%. Sequenced material: peripheral blood, taken on day 0 of AZD1222 vaccination. The receptors derive from an adult in good health.

The chain joins TRBV4-2 to TRBJ1-6; maybe TRBD1 (6 bases). This CDR3 has 16 amino acids. The ends were cut back, 0 bases at V and 10 bases at J, with 16 bases in the middle. Per the germline V gene, CDR1 is LGHNA and CDR2 is YNFKEQ. CDR3 nucleotide sequence: TGTGCCAGCAGCCAAGATTGGGGCAGGGGTCGGTCACCCCTCCACTTT. The encoded protein is CASSQDWGRGRSPLHF.

The rearrangement joins TRBV2 to TRBJ2-2; possible D gene TRBD1, 5 bases. The germline V gene encodes CDR1 SNHLY and CDR2 FYNNEI. The CDR3 length is 14 residues. Deletions cut 3 bases from V and 5 bases from J, with 10 bases between. The CDR3: CASSDSGITGELFF. DNA of the CDR3: TGTGCCAGCAGTGATTCAGGGATAACCGGGGAGCTGTTTTTT.

The rearrangement uses TRBV9 and TRBJ1-3, with 11 bases fitting TRBD1. The CDR3 spans 18 residues. The V gene end was trimmed by 4 bases and the J gene end by 1 base; junction bases not matched to a gene: 10. Per germline, CDR1 SGDLS and CDR2 YYNGEE. As DNA, the CDR3 is TGTGCCAGCAGCCCTCATGCCGGGACAGGGGGTTCTGGAAACACCATATATTTT. Encoded protein: CASSPHAGTGGSGNTIYF.

CDR3 sequence reads: CASLSFSAGISGNTIYF. Here the CDR3 DNA reads TGTGCCAGCTTAAGCTTCTCGGCAGGCATCTCTGGAAACACCATATATTTT. V usage is TRBV19 and J usage is TRBJ1-3; D call uncertain. The CDR3 loop spans 17 amino acids. Germline-derived CDR1 and CDR2 are LNHDA and SQIVND (reference sequence). Trimming pared 9 bases from V and 0 bases from J, leaving 21 bases between. The full variable domain, its missing parts supplied by reference TRBV19 and TRBJ1-3, is DGGITQSPKYLFRKEGQNVTLSCEQNLNHDAMYWYRQDPGQGLRLIYYSQIVNDFQKGDIAEGYSVSREKKESFPLTVTSAQKNPTAFYLCASLSFSAGISGNTIYFGEGSWLTVV.

The rearrangement joins TRBV10-1 to TRBJ2-1; tentative D call: TRBD2 (5 bases). V lost 2 bases, J lost 4 bases, and 9 bases lay in between. This CDR3 spans 14 amino acids. Germline assignment: CDR1 WNHNN and CDR2 SYGVQD (reference sequence). In DNA, the CDR3 is TGCGCCAGCAGTGAGGTGGGAGAGTACAATGAGCAGTTCTTC. As protein: CASSEVGEYNEQFF.

The genes are TRBV7-6 and TRBJ2-3, with TRBD1 matching over 8 bases. Trimming removed 5 bases from V and 0 bases from J; junction bases left unmatched: 1. CDR1 is SGHVS, CDR2 FNYEAQ, per germline. The CDR3 runs to 14 residues. The CDR3: CASSQGASTDTQYF. CDR3 nucleotide sequence: TGTGCCAGCAGCCAGGGGGCGAGCACAGATACGCAGTATTTT.

The gene calls are TRBV6-5 and TRBJ1-2; D call uncertain. V shed 4 bases and J shed 4 bases, with 7 bases lying between them. This CDR3 region has 12 residues. The germline V gene encodes CDR1 MNHEY and CDR2 SVGAGI. CDR3 in amino acids: CASSSLGYGYTF. The CDR3 nucleotides read TGTGCCAGCAGTTCCCTTGGCTATGGCTACACCTTC.

This chain links TRBV7-2 with TRBJ2-1; 7 bases fit TRBD2. The CDR3 spans 16 residues. CDR1 and CDR2 from the germline V gene are SGHTA and FQGNSA. Unmatched junction bases numbered 13, after V lost 4 bases and J lost 7 bases. DNA for the CDR3: TGTGCCAGCAGCTCCCTGGGACCGATTAGCGGGAATGAGCAGTTCTTC. Translating it yields CASSSLGPISGNEQFF.

The CDR3, as DNA: TGTGCCAGCAGTTCCCAGAATTCACCCCTCCACTTT. Its protein is CASSSQNSPLHF. V is TRBV27 and J is TRBJ1-6; unclear D gene. This CDR3 has 12 residues. Germline CDR1 and CDR2: MNHEY and SMNVEV (reference sequence). V gave up 4 bases and J gave up 7 bases, with 5 bases separating them.

The chain links TRBV5-4 to TRBJ2-1; 10 bases line up with TRBD2. CDR3 size: 15 residues. Germline values: CDR1 SGHNT, CDR2 YYREEE (reference sequence). Germline trimming cut 1 base from V and 6 bases from J; bases unmatched to any gene: 4. The CDR3 spells CASSLSGRASNEQFF. CDR3 DNA sequence: TGTGCCAGCAGCTTGAGCGGGAGGGCCAGCAATGAGCAGTTCTTC.

The V call is TRBV28, the J call TRBJ1-5; unclear D gene. Germline values: CDR1 MDHEN, CDR2 SYDVKM. V was pared by 2 bases and J by 6 bases, with 17 bases between. CDR3 size: 16 residues. The CDR3 coding sequence is TGTGCCAGCAGTTTAAAATTAGGTGGCTGGGGTCAGCCCCAGCATTTT. Translation gives CASSLKLGGWGQPQHF.

This sequence joins TRBV30 and TRBJ1-2; unclear D gene. CDR1 and CDR2 from the germline V gene are GTSNPN and SVGIG (reference sequence). The CDR3 is made up of 12 amino acids. Trimming took off 0 bases at V and 8 bases at J, with 10 bases between the two ends. CDR3 protein: CAWSVGLAGYTF. The CDR3 bases are TGTGCCTGGAGTGTTGGGCTCGCGGGCTACACCTTC. Drawing the rest from reference TRBV30 and TRBJ1-2, the complete variable domain is SQTIHQWPATLVQPVGSPLSLECTVEGTSNPNLYWYRQAAGRGLQLLFYSVGIGQISSEVPQNLSASRPQDRQFILSSKKLLLSDSGFYLCAWSVGLAGYTFGSGTRLTVV.

The J gene is TRBJ2-6, the V gene TRBV28; D possibly matches TRBD1 or TRBD2 (6 bases each). Trimming removed 6 bases at V and 1 base at J, with 10 bases between. CDR1 is MDHEN and CDR2 is SYDVKM in the germline V gene. The CDR3 runs 15 residues. CDR3 nucleotides: TGTGCCAGCAGCCGAGGGGGGTCTGGGGCCAACGTCCTGACTTTC. It is translated as CASSRGGSGANVLTF.

A single count supports this clone. The rearrangement links TRBV10-3 to TRBJ2-3; TRBD2 matches at 7 bases. The trim removed 3 bases at V and 4 bases at J, leaving 10 bases unmatched. CDR3 length: 16 residues. CDR1 and CDR2 (germline): ENHRY, SYGVKD. CDR3 nucleotide sequence: TGTGCCATCAGTGACTCGACTAGCAATGGCCCAGATACGCAGTATTTT. Translating gives CAISDSTSNGPDTQYF.

The CDR3 DNA sequence: TGTGCCAGCATAGGGCCGACACAGTTCTTC. Translated, it gives CASIGPTQFF. The V and J genes are TRBV6-4 and TRBJ2-1; D is undetermined. Trimming stripped 7 bases from V and 13 bases from J, with 11 bases between. Germline V gene data show CDR1 as MRHNA and CDR2 as SNTAGT. The CDR3 spans 10 residues.

The chain recombines TRBV3-1 (or the pseudogene TRBV3-2) with TRBJ2-7; D is undetermined. The CDR3 totals 12 residues. Trimming pared 4 bases from V and 7 bases from J, leaving 11 bases between. Germline loops: CDR1 LGHDT, CDR2 YNNKEL (reference sequence). The CDR3 bases are TGTGCCAGCAGCCTAATGGGTTCGGAGCAGTACTTC. Translation gives CASSLMGSEQYF.

The chain carries TRBV20-1 and TRBJ1-2; possible D gene TRBD1, 5 bases. The CDR3 is 12 amino acids. Germline loops: CDR1 DFQATT, CDR2 SNEGSKA (reference sequence). V lost 3 bases and J 4 bases, leaving 9 bases between the germline ends. The DNA for the CDR3 is TGCAGTGCTAGTAGGGACTCCTATGGCTACACCTTC. Translated, it gives CSASRDSYGYTF.

V is TRBV29-1 and J is TRBJ1-2; D call uncertain. The CDR3 contains 12 residues. In germline, CDR1 is SQVTM, CDR2 ANQGSEA. V was trimmed by 6 bases and J by 8 bases, leaving 16 bases between them. CDR3 in amino acids: CSVAQGGVGYTF. The CDR3 region has the DNA TGCAGCGTAGCCCAAGGTGGGGTGGGCTACACCTTC.

J is TRBJ2-1 and V is TRBV6-1; the D gene is possibly TRBD2 (6 bases). The ends were cut back, 0 bases at V and 5 bases at J, with 14 bases in the middle. The CDR3 totals 16 residues. Germline V CDR1 and CDR2: MNHNS, SASEGT. The CDR3 sequence: CASSEALRGAHNEQFF. The CDR3 DNA is TGTGCCAGCAGTGAAGCGCTACGCGGGGCCCACAATGAGCAGTTCTTC.

The V gene is TRBV9, the J gene TRBJ1-2; 10 nucleotides match TRBD1. This CDR3 spans 15 amino acids. V lost 0 bases, J lost 6 bases, and 5 bases stayed unmatched. CDR1 is SGDLS and CDR2 is YYNGEE in the germline V gene. CDR3 in DNA: TGTGCCAGCAGCGTAGGGACAGGGGGGCTGGATGGCTACACCTTC. It is translated as CASSVGTGGLDGYTF.

The chain combines TRBV5-1 with TRBJ2-5; the D gene is possibly TRBD1 (5 bases). Germline V lookup: CDR1 SGHRS, CDR2 YFSETQ. V was cut by 2 bases and J by 2 bases, with 10 bases left in between. The CDR3 runs 14 residues. The CDR3 sequence: CASSFQSGQETQYF. The DNA for the CDR3 is TGCGCCAGCAGCTTCCAATCAGGGCAAGAGACCCAGTACTTC. Full variable domain (outside the CDR3, taken from reference TRBV5-1 and TRBJ2-5): KAGVTQTPRYLIKTRGQQVTLSCSPISGHRSVSWYQQTPGQGLQFLFEYFSETQRNKGNFPGRFSGRQFSNSRSEMNVSTLELGDSALYLCASSFQSGQETQYFGPGTRLLVL.